These T cell receptor beta chains were read from a single sample in a study of CD8+CD57+ T cells in acquired aplastic anemia. TCRdb fed the reads into MiXCR, producing one record per CDR3 protein. The table lists hundreds of thousands of distinct CDR3 sequences, around 68% of them singletons. The sequencing sample was made of sorted CD4+, CD8+, or CD8+CD57+ T cells (not recorded which) from PBMCs. The receptors shown here come from a human donor in good health, serving as a control. The CDR3 runs from the conserved cysteine through the conserved F or W. The D gene is left open where the match is weak. Clone size is shown for a subset of rows, as once, few, many or a class of expanded clone.

d_call j_call clone_size v_call cdr3_aa cdr3_nt
- TRBJ1-4 once TRBV15 CATSRGGSQRNDILFF TGTGCCACCAGCAGAGGGGGCAGCCAACGAAATGATATTCTGTTTTTT
- TRBJ2-1 - TRBV7-3 CASSLSGTYKDPVF TGTGCCAGCAGCTTAAGCGGGACGTACAAAGACCCAGTATTC
- TRBJ1-6 - TRBV15 CARSITDWGNSPLHF TGTGCCAGGAGTATAACTGACTGGGGGAATTCACCCCTCCACTTT
- TRBJ2-2 many TRBV24-1 CATSDLYAKGMNTGELFF TGTGCCACCAGTGATTTGTACGCCAAGGGAATGAACACCGGGGAGCTGTTTTTT
TRBD2 TRBJ2-5 - TRBV5-6 CASSLGPAGGGETQYF TGTGCCAGCAGCTTAGGTCCAGCGGGGGGAGGAGAGACCCAGTACTTC
- TRBJ1-1 - TRBV7-2 CASSTPRQETAYF TGTGCCAGCAGCACTCCACGCCAAGAAACGGCTTACTTC
TRBD1 TRBJ2-1 - TRBV7-8 CASSSTGTGYYNEQFF TGTGCCAGCAGCTCCACCGGGACAGGGTATTACAATGAGCAGTTCTTC
- TRBJ1-6 many TRBV30 CAWSDSVNSPLHF TGTGCCTGGAGTGACAGCGTTAATTCACCCCTCCACTTT
- TRBJ1-5 - TRBV7-3 CASAPTGAIETQYF TGTGCCAGCGCCCCTACGGGGGCCATAGAGACCCAGTACTTT
TRBD1 TRBJ1-2 - TRBV5-1 CASSSRDRWSGYTF TGCGCCAGCAGCTCACGGGACAGATGGAGTGGCTACACCTTC
- TRBJ1-1 - TRBV5-1 CASSQGQRYTEAFF TGTGCCAGCAGCCAAGGACAACGGTACACTGAAGCTTTCTTT
- TRBJ2-7 - TRBV5-1 CASSLTSGGSSEQYF TGTGCCAGCAGCTTGACCAGTGGAGGTAGCAGCGAGCAGTACTTC
- TRBJ1-1 - TRBV19 CAWSVHRKTEAFF TGTGCCTGGAGTGTACACAGGAAAACTGAAGCTTTCTTT
- TRBJ2-3 - TRBV5-6 CASSSESSPQYF TGTGCCAGCAGCTCCGAGAGCTCCCCGCAGTATTTT
- TRBJ1-2 - TRBV30 CAGSAVRYPYGYTF TGTGCCGGGAGTGCAGTGAGATACCCCTATGGCTACACCTTC
- TRBJ1-1 - TRBV12-3/TRBV12-4 CASSPSAEAFF TGTGCCAGCAGCCCTTCCGCTGAAGCTTTCTTT
- TRBJ1-1 once TRBV20-1 CSGSGADEQSEAFF TGCAGTGGAAGCGGGGCCGACGAGCAGTCTGAAGCTTTCTTT
TRBD2 TRBJ2-3 - TRBV7-2 CASSFRSGGADTQYF TGCGCCAGCAGCTTTAGGAGCGGGGGGGCAGATACGCAGTATTTT
- TRBJ1-1 many TRBV5-1 CASSLDGMNTEAFF TGCGCCAGCAGCTTAGACGGGATGAACACTGAAGCTTTCTTT
TRBD1 TRBJ2-7 many TRBV5-1 CASSFDPGQGSGEQYF TGCGCCAGCAGCTTTGATCCGGGACAGGGGAGTGGCGAGCAGTACTTC
TRBD1 TRBJ2-7 - TRBV7-2 CASSADRGPCEQYF TGCGCCAGCAGTGCCGACAGGGGCCCATGCGAGCAGTACTTC
TRBD2 TRBJ2-7 - TRBV20-1 CSASGGSHEQYF TGCAGTGCTAGCGGGGGGTCCCACGAGCAGTACTTC
- TRBJ1-2 - TRBV5-6 CASSSNPGDGYTF TGTGCCAGCAGCTCGAACCCGGGTGATGGCTACACCTTC
TRBD2 TRBJ2-5 many TRBV7-6 CASSLMETSGSLRYF TGTGCCAGCAGCTTAATGGAGACTAGCGGTAGCCTCCGGTACTTC
- TRBJ2-7 - TRBV29-1 CSVAGEHEQYF TGCAGCGTTGCAGGGGAACACGAGCAGTACTTC
- TRBJ1-1 once TRBV7-2 CASSFLAGGGTEAFF TGTGCCAGCAGCTTTCTCGCGGGAGGTGGCACTGAAGCTTTCTTT
- TRBJ2-5 many TRBV7-2 CASSFFLPSFARSMETQYF TGTGCCAGCAGCTTTTTCCTCCCCTCTTTTGCGAGGTCGATGGAGACCCAGTACTTC
TRBD1 TRBJ1-1 many TRBV27 CASRDRTSMNTEAFF TGTGCCAGCAGGGACAGGACCTCTATGAACACTGAAGCTTTCTTT
TRBD1 TRBJ1-2 many TRBV7-9 CASSPWDRVNYGYTF TGTGCCAGCAGCCCTTGGGACAGGGTGAACTATGGCTACACCTTC
- TRBJ2-7 - TRBV12-3/TRBV12-4 CASKIGFGYEQYF TGTGCCAGCAAGATCGGGTTCGGCTACGAGCAGTACTTC
- TRBJ2-3 - TRBV12-3/TRBV12-4 CASSLVGIRTDTQYF TGTGCCAGCAGTTTAGTGGGGATCCGCACAGATACGCAGTATTTT
- TRBJ1-1 many TRBV25-1 CASSEYLGERAFF TGTGCCAGCAGTGAATATTTGGGAGAAAGAGCTTTCTTT
- TRBJ2-6 few TRBV2 CASSEAMEVNVLTF TGTGCCAGCAGTGAAGCGATGGAGGTCAACGTCCTGACTTTC
- TRBJ1-2 few TRBV11-2 CASSLGEGNGYTF TGTGCCAGCAGCTTGGGGGAAGGGAATGGCTACACCTTC
- TRBJ2-7 many TRBV6-6 CASSYARQNYEQYF TGTGCCAGCAGTTACGCGAGACAGAACTACGAGCAGTACTTC
- TRBJ1-5 - TRBV19 CASSPRTGWRGYSNQPQHF TGTGCCAGTAGTCCACGGACGGGATGGAGGGGATATAGCAATCAGCCCCAGCATTTT
- TRBJ2-1 - TRBV5-1 CASTPALGGPMNEQFF TGCGCCAGCACCCCGGCTTTGGGGGGGCCTATGAATGAGCAGTTCTTC
- TRBJ1-5 - TRBV7-7 CASSVDRTSSHNEHF TGTGCCAGCAGCGTAGACAGGACAAGCTCCCACAATGAGCATTTT
TRBD1 TRBJ1-1 - TRBV7-4 CAGSLQGQGDFF TGTGCCGGCAGCTTACAGGGGCAGGGGGATTTCTTT
TRBD1 TRBJ1-5 - TRBV2 CASSEWGTGQGPTGTQHF TGTGCCAGCAGTGAATGGGGGACAGGGCAGGGACCCACAGGGACCCAGCATTTT
TRBD2 TRBJ2-4 - TRBV19 CASTASGGGGNIQYF TGTGCCAGTACCGCTAGCGGGGGGGGAGGAAACATTCAGTACTTC
- TRBJ2-7 - TRBV7-2 CASSSLGLDHPQQYF TGTGCCAGCAGCTCCCTGGGATTGGATCACCCCCAGCAGTACTTC
TRBD1 TRBJ1-6 - TRBV13 CASSLKAGGSGSPLHF TGTGCCAGCAGCTTAAAGGCAGGGGGATCGGGTTCACCCCTCCACTTT